The sequence of this TCR beta chain was determined in a study of blood T cell repertoires in COVID-19. About the study: Sources were T cells, B-cell-depleted T cells, or PBMCs; the material itself was cDNA or gDNA.

Sequenced by immunoSEQ multiplex PCR; TCRdb stores in-frame clones only, minus some. The profile covers about 250,000 clones, with about 82% appearing a single time and 5% to 6% taken by the ten largest. Sequencing input: peripheral blood. This TCR derives from a woman aged 80 or over with COVID-19, enrolled during active disease.

The CDR3 loop reads CASSIGQGASTDTQYF. The CDR3 DNA is TGCGCCAGCAGCATCGGACAGGGGGCAAGCACAGATACGCAGTATTTT. The chain combines TRBV5-1 with TRBJ2-3, with 11 bases matching TRBD1. This CDR3 region has 16 residues. Germline CDR1 SGHRS, CDR2 YFSETQ. With 4 bases clipped from V and 0 bases from J, the junction kept 4 bases outside the gene matches.